The 18 T cell receptor beta chains presented below share a single source sample, sequenced in a study of PD-1 blockade in classical Hodgkin lymphoma. There was relapse after autologous stem cell transplantation in every patient, and there was variation in brentuximab vedotin exposure. Sequencing used immunoSEQ multiplex PCR; TCRdb keeps in-frame clones, though not all of them. Among about 43,000 clones, approximately 70% were seen once, and the ten largest hold about 3%. Sequencing was performed on peripheral blood mononuclear cells (PBMCs), taken before the second cycle of nivolumab. Source of these receptors: a human donor with classical Hodgkin lymphoma.

The V and J genes are TRBV6-6 and TRBJ2-4, with a possible D match to TRBD1 (6 bases). CDR3 length equals 15 residues. The germline gives CDR1 MNHNY, CDR2 SVGAGI (reference sequence). V was trimmed by 6 bases and J by 7 bases, leaving 19 bases between them. CDR3 nucleotide sequence: TGTGCCAGCAGGCCCATAGGACAGACGGATAACATTCAGTACTTC. It yields the protein CASRPIGQTDNIQYF.

The rearrangement links TRBV27 to TRBJ2-1; 7 bases are a match to TRBD2. CDR3 length equals 16 residues. CDR1 is MNHEY and CDR2 is SMNVEV in the germline V gene (reference sequence). V dropped 6 bases and J dropped 1; count of bases not matched to a gene: 9. Written as DNA, the CDR3 is TGTGCCAGCAGCCCATGGGCGGGAGTGTCCTACAATGAGCAGTTCTTC. Translating gives CASSPWAGVSYNEQFF.

In its sample, this clone was seen a few times. The chain joins TRBV6-6 to TRBJ2-1; 7 bases fit TRBD2. Germline loops: CDR1 MNHNY, CDR2 SVGAGI (reference sequence). V trimming: 6 bases; J trimming: 7 bases; junction bases outside the gene matches: 12. CDR3 length equals 15 residues. The chain's CDR3 is CASRLSGIVGNEQFF. The CDR3, as DNA: TGTGCCAGCAGACTAAGCGGGATCGTCGGGAATGAGCAGTTCTTC.

This chain links TRBV6-1 with TRBJ1-3; no firm D call. The germline V gene has CDR1 MNHNS and CDR2 SASEGT. V was cut by 5 bases and J by 4 bases, with 12 bases left in between. This CDR3 spans 14 amino acids. Here the CDR3 DNA reads TGTGCCAGCAGTTTTAACTCTAGGGGAAACACCATATATTTT. Translating gives CASSFNSRGNTIYF.

The rearrangement joins TRBV4-3 to TRBJ2-7, with D tentatively TRBD2 (6 bases). CDR3 size: 15 residues. From germline, CDR1 is LGHNA and CDR2 YSLEER. V was pared by 0 bases and J by 4 bases, with 13 bases between. CDR3 nucleotides: TGCGCCAGCAGCCAAGATACTAGCTTGGTGTACGAGCAGTACTTC. Protein sequence: CASSQDTSLVYEQYF.

This chain connects TRBV6-6 to TRBJ1-2, with D tentatively TRBD1 (5 bases). Trimming removed 2 bases at V and 7 bases at J, with 11 bases between. Per the germline V gene, CDR1 is MNHNY and CDR2 is SVGAGI (reference sequence). This CDR3 has 13 amino acids. In DNA form, the CDR3 reads TGTGCCAGCAGTTACGAGTCGAGGGGTGGCTACACCTTC. Its protein is CASSYESRGGYTF.

This chain's CDR3 is CASSQKIGTGGTDTQYF. CDR3 bases: TGTGCCAGCTCACAGAAAATCGGGACAGGAGGCACAGATACGCAGTATTTT. This chain links TRBV18 with TRBJ2-3; TRBD1 matches 8 bases. Germline-derived CDR1 and CDR2 are KGHSH and LQKENI. The J segment lost 1 base and the V segment lost 4 bases, leaving 10 bases of the junction unmatched. The CDR3 totals 17 residues.

The chain employs TRBV10-3 and TRBJ2-2; 8 nucleotides match TRBD1. The CDR3 loop spans 13 amino acids. CDR1 and CDR2 from the germline V gene are ENHRY and SYGVKD. Trimming at V came to 10 bases and at J to 1 base, leaving 2 bases not matched to a gene. Here the CDR3 DNA reads TGTGCCACCGACAGGGGGAACACCGGGGAGCTGTTTTTT. Translating gives CATDRGNTGELFF.

The chain combines TRBV6-1 with TRBJ1-2; no reliable D call. From germline, CDR1 is MNHNS and CDR2 SASEGT. CDR3 length equals 13 residues. Between the trimmed V and J ends, which lost 5 bases and 4 bases, there was a span of 11 bases. The CDR3 spells CASSPDYSYGYTF. CDR3 nucleotide sequence: TGTGCCAGCAGTCCGGATTACAGCTATGGCTACACCTTC.

This chain uses TRBV7-9 with TRBJ2-1; D possibly uses TRBD1 or TRBD2 (6 bases each). Trimming pared 5 bases from V and 4 bases from J, leaving 15 bases between. This CDR3 is 15 amino acids long. The V gene's germline CDR1 is SEHNR and CDR2 FQNEAQ (reference sequence). The CDR3 is CASSPPGAYYNEQFF. CDR3 in DNA: TGTGCCAGCAGCCCCCCGGGGGCCTATTACAATGAGCAGTTCTTC.

The chain recombines TRBV5-4 with TRBJ2-2; D ambiguous. The V and J ends lost 5 bases and 5 bases respectively, with 10 bases between them. Germline-derived CDR1 and CDR2 are SGHNT and YYREEE (reference sequence). This CDR3 comprises 13 residues. DNA for the CDR3: TGTGCCAGCAGTTCTCGACGAACCGGGGAGCTGTTTTTT. This sequence encodes CASSSRRTGELFF.

The sample holds a few counts of this clone. The J gene is TRBJ1-1, the V gene TRBV30, with TRBD1 as a possible D gene (6 bases). CDR1 and CDR2 (germline): GTSNPN, SVGIG (reference sequence). Trimming left V 3 bases short and J 4 bases short, with 21 bases between. This CDR3 comprises 16 residues. The CDR3 coding sequence is TGTGCCTGGAGATTCAGGGGCCCTCCATGGAGCACTGAAGCTTTCTTT. It encodes CAWRFRGPPWSTEAFF. The full variable domain, with the rest looked up from reference TRBV30 and TRBJ1-1, is SQTIHQWPATLVQPVGSPLSLECTVEGTSNPNLYWYRQAAGRGLQLLFYSVGIGQISSEVPQNLSASRPQDRQFILSSKKLLLSDSGFYLCAWRFRGPPWSTEAFFGQGTRLTVV.

The chain is built from TRBV18 and TRBJ1-1; TRBD1 might be the D (5 bases). From germline, CDR1 is KGHSH and CDR2 LQKENI. Trimming removed 4 bases from V and 2 bases from J, with 11 bases in between. The CDR3 is made up of 14 amino acids. CDR3 coding DNA: TGTGCCAGCTCACGGGACGGAGCCAACACTGAAGCTTTCTTT. Protein sequence: CASSRDGANTEAFF.

The V call is TRBV29-1, the J call TRBJ1-1; no clear D gene. The V and J ends lost 4 bases and 0 bases respectively, with 9 bases between them. This CDR3 is built from 13 residues. Germline CDR1 is SQVTM and CDR2 is ANQGSEA. The CDR3 sequence is CSVVREVNTEAFF. The CDR3 DNA reads as TGCAGCGTTGTTCGGGAGGTGAACACTGAAGCTTTCTTT.

The chain recombines TRBV27 with TRBJ1-1; TRBD1 agrees at 7 bases. After removal of 4 bases from V and 7 bases from J, the junction contained 6 bases not matched to a gene. The CDR3 totals 13 residues. Germline-derived CDR1 and CDR2 are MNHEY and SMNVEV (reference sequence). DNA for the CDR3: TGTGCCAGCAGTTCAACGTACAGGGGTGAAGCTTTCTTT. Protein: CASSSTYRGEAFF.

The rearrangement links TRBV30 to TRBJ1-3, with a tentative D call TRBD1 (5 bases). Trimming took 5 bases from V and 2 from J, leaving 13 bases between them. Germline CDR1 and CDR2: GTSNPN and SVGIG (reference sequence). This CDR3 has 14 residues. The CDR3 DNA is TGTGCCTGGGCTTCAGGGTTTCCTGGAAACACCATATATTTT. It encodes CAWASGFPGNTIYF.

The CDR3 region is CASSFTGNTIYF. In DNA form, the CDR3 reads TGTGCCAGCAGTTTTACCGGAAACACCATATATTTT. This chain connects TRBV28 to TRBJ1-3, with no clear D. Between the trimmed V and J ends, which lost 3 bases and 4 bases, there was a span of 4 bases. The CDR3 spans 12 residues. The germline V gene has CDR1 MDHEN and CDR2 SYDVKM.

This chain uses TRBV11-2 with TRBJ1-4, with D unresolved. The germline V gene encodes CDR1 SGHAT and CDR2 FQNNGV. CDR3 size: 14 residues. Trimming removed 4 bases from V and 0 bases from J, with 6 bases in between. CDR3 region: CASSYFSTNEKLFF. For the CDR3, the DNA is TGTGCCAGCAGCTACTTCTCAACTAATGAAAAACTGTTTTTT.